A single sample gave rise to the 12 T cell receptor beta chains below, sequenced in a study of T-cell reconstitution after alpha-beta-depleted transplantation in children. Preparation of the TCRbeta library involved a method that used unique molecular identifiers. TCRdb reprocessed the PCR reads with MiXCR, giving one entry per CDR3 protein. The repertoire has 250,000 to 300,000 distinct CDR3 sequences, around 9.6% of them found once; the top ten carry roughly 9.1%. Sequenced material: PBMCs from the stem cell graft donor, taken from the stem cell graft. These receptors were collected from a human donor who donated a stem cell graft to a child with SCID.

This clonotype was found a few times. The chain uses TRBV12-3 or TRBV12-4 and TRBJ1-6, with unresolved D. The CDR3 contains 14 residues. V was cut by 7 bases and J by 8 bases, with 15 bases left in between. The chain's CDR3 is CASTSWPADSPLHF. The CDR3 DNA sequence: TGTGCCAGCACCTCCTGGCCGGCCGATTCACCCCTCCACTTT.

The rearrangement uses TRBV4-2 and TRBJ2-3; D may be TRBD1 or TRBD2 (5 bases each). The CDR3 runs 13 residues. With 4 bases removed from V and 10 bases from J, the gap between germline ends came to 15 bases. Germline V CDR1 and CDR2: LGHNA, YNFKEQ. CDR3 amino acids: CASSPDTGQAQYF. For the CDR3, the DNA is TGTGCCAGCAGCCCCGACACGGGGCAGGCGCAGTATTTT.

This clonotype was seen only a few times. V is TRBV12-3 or TRBV12-4 and J is TRBJ2-2; D ambiguous. Trimming cost V 2 bases and J 1 base, with 5 bases left between them. There are 14 residues in the CDR3. DNA of the CDR3: TGTGCCAGCAGTTTATGGGGGAACACCGGGGAGCTGTTTTTT. Encoded protein: CASSLWGNTGELFF.

This clonotype was counted a few times. The chain has TRBV10-3 and TRBJ2-7; a weak D match, TRBD1 (5 bases). CDR3 length: 14 amino acids. Germline CDR1 reads ENHRY; CDR2 reads SYGVKD. Trimming removed 0 bases from V and 1 base from J, with 7 bases in between. As DNA, the CDR3 is TGTGCCATCAGTGAGTCGTCAGGGTCCTACGAGCAGTACTTC. Translated: CAISESSGSYEQYF.

This clonotype has a count of ten or more. This sequence joins TRBV12-3 or TRBV12-4 and TRBJ1-4; 9 nucleotides line up with TRBD1. J gave up 7 bases and V 3 bases, and 3 bases lay outside the gene matches. This CDR3 is built from 14 residues. CDR3 sequence: CASSFGTGSEKLFF. The CDR3 region has the DNA TGTGCCAGCAGTTTTGGGACAGGGTCTGAAAAACTGTTTTTT.

The J gene is TRBJ1-2, the V gene TRBV7-6; D is possibly TRBD1 (6 bases). Trimming removed 1 base at V and 11 bases at J, with 17 bases between. The CDR3 is 14 residues long. CDR1 is SGHVS, CDR2 FNYEAQ, per germline. DNA of the CDR3: TGTGCCAGCAGCTTAGATGCAGGGGCCTTCTCGTACACCTTC. It codes for CASSLDAGAFSYTF.

V gene TRBV12-3 or TRBV12-4 combines with J gene TRBJ1-2; D is ambiguous. The CDR3 runs 13 residues. The V gene lost 5 bases and the J gene lost 6 bases, with 13 bases spanning the gap. The CDR3 loop is CASSPSSGNGYTF. The CDR3 DNA is TGTGCCAGCAGTCCAAGTTCGGGTAATGGCTACACCTTC.

This chain joins TRBV20-1 and TRBJ2-5; TRBD1 aligns across 7 bases. V dropped 5 bases and J dropped 5; count of bases not matched to a gene: 8. This CDR3 is built from 13 residues. Germline CDR1 DFQATT, CDR2 SNEGSKA (reference sequence). The DNA for the CDR3 is TGCAGTGCTCCTACAGGGGTTTGGGAGACCCAGTACTTC. It translates to CSAPTGVWETQYF.

This clonotype has ten or more counts. The genes are TRBV10-1 and TRBJ2-3; D is ambiguous. V lost 3 bases to trimming and J lost 2 bases, with 6 bases between them. The CDR3 runs to 13 residues. Germline V gives CDR1 WNHNN, CDR2 SYGVQD (reference sequence). CDR3 region: CASSDPDTDTQYF. In nucleotides, the CDR3 is TGCGCCAGCAGTGACCCAGACACAGATACGCAGTATTTT.

This clonotype was seen at least ten times. The V gene is TRBV7-9, the J gene TRBJ2-7, with 9 positions matching TRBD1. V shed 3 bases and J 3 bases; nucleotides not matched to a gene: 3. The germline CDR1 and CDR2 sequences are SEHNR and FQNEAQ (reference sequence). There are 14 residues in the CDR3. CDR3 amino acids: CASSFPGQGYEQYF. CDR3 nucleotide sequence: TGTGCCAGCAGCTTTCCGGGACAGGGCTACGAGCAGTACTTC.

This clonotype was seen a handful of times. This chain links TRBV5-6 with TRBJ1-6; D might be TRBD1 (6 bases). V was trimmed by 0 bases and J by 7 bases, leaving 14 bases between them. The length of the CDR3 is 16 residues. CDR1 is SGHDT and CDR2 is YYEEEE in the germline V gene. The CDR3 protein is CASSLAGGATNSPLHF. As DNA, the CDR3 is TGTGCCAGCAGCTTGGCCGGGGGGGCGACGAATTCACCCCTCCACTTT.

In its sample, this clonotype was seen many times. The V call is TRBV6-5, the J call TRBJ2-2, with D unclear. The V end was cut by 2 bases, the J end by 6 bases, with 10 bases between. This CDR3 region has 14 residues. From germline, CDR1 is MNHEY and CDR2 SVGAGI. The CDR3 protein is CASSYAEWSGELFF. Here the CDR3 DNA reads TGTGCCAGCAGTTACGCGGAGTGGTCCGGGGAGCTGTTTTTT.